This TCR beta chain came from a study of T cells after yellow fever vaccination. Study-wide findings and caveats: Faster peaking, at day 5 versus 15, marked a secondary response that was weaker. Contaminating bulk clonotypes could be abundant in FACS-sorted repertoires.

TCRdb re-called the 5' RACE reads with MiXCR, one entry per CDR3 protein. The data hold some 350,000 distinct CDR3 sequences, with 8.7% observed a single time. With respect to this clonotype: Its specificity is unknown.

This sequence was found in a young man who received the YFV17D yellow fever vaccine. The starting material was PBMCs, obtained on the day of the first yellow fever vaccination.

CDR3: CASSLADTDTQYF. In DNA, the CDR3 is TGTGCCAGCAGTTTAGCGGACACAGATACGCAGTATTTT. The rearrangement links TRBV12-3 or TRBV12-4 to TRBJ2-3; D remains ambiguous. The V and J ends lost 0 bases and 2 bases respectively, with 3 bases between them. The CDR3 length is 13 residues.